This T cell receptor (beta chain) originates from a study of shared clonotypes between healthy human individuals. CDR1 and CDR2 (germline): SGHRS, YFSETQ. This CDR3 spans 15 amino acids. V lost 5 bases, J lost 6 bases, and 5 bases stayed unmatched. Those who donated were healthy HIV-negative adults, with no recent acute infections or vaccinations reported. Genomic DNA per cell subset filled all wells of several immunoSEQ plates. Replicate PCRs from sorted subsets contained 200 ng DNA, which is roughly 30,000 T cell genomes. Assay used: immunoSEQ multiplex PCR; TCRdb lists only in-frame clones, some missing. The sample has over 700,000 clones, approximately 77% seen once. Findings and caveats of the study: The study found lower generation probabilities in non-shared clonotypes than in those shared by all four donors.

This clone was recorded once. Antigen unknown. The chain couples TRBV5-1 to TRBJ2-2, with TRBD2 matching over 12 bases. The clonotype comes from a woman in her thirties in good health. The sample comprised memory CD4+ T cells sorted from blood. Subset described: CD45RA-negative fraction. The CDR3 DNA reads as TGCGCCAGCAGGCGACTAGCGGGAGAAGCCGGGGAGCTGTTTTTT. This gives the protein CASRRLAGEAGELFF.